This TCR beta chain was identified in a study of T cells after posttransplantation cyclophosphamide. This clone showed up just a few times. The antigen remains undetermined. The germline CDR1 and CDR2 sequences are MRHNA and SNTAGT. The CDR3 runs 14 residues. V dropped 4 bases and J dropped 4 bases, with 13 bases sitting between them. Controls had myeloablative marrow grafts with methotrexate and calcineurin inhibitor, sampled at 1 year. Here immunoSEQ multiplex PCR was the method, and the copy in TCRdb shows in-frame clones only, minus some. The sample lists about 22,000 clones, roughly 90% occurring once. Broader study findings: Donor CD8+ memory clones often dominated recipient blood repertoires at later times. Skin or GI-infiltrating T cells shared few TRB sequences with blood. TRB clonality was highly associated with recipient CMV seropositivity and reactivation.

The source material was PBMCs, sampled after an allogeneic stem cell transplant with a calcineurin inhibitor and methotrexate. The TCR comes from a female patient aged 50-59 years who received an allogeneic stem cell transplant from an unrelated donor, was CMV-positive, and had chronic GVHD only. A share of the T cells may be of graft donor origin. The chain combines TRBV6-4 with TRBJ1-2; D call uncertain. The CDR3 nucleotides read TGTGCCAGCAGTGCCACACAGACAACCTATGGCTACACCTTC. Its protein product is CASSATQTTYGYTF.